This TCR beta chain was recorded in a study of T-cell memory formation after mild COVID-19 (dated by TCRdb to the early 2020s). Broadly, across the study: TCR sequence clusters from the two donors were largely donor specific. In two donors, T-cell clones that expanded and contracted after mild COVID-19 were tracked by sequencing TCRalpha and TCRbeta repertoires over time. The cohort comprised two young, previously healthy adult volunteers, one female and one male. Overall results and qualifications from the work: Some responding clones were detected in pre-infection memory, which suggested that pre-existing cross-reactive memory T cells had joined the SARS-CoV-2 response. SARS-CoV-2 specificity was not confirmed for the second-wave clones peaking on day 37. Balanced CD4/CD8 phenotypes were observed for clones contracting from day 15 to 85, whereas a bias towards CD4+ was observed for a second wave of clones expanding from day 15 to 37. The study included only a couple of mild cases, and larger cohorts that include severe cases with pre-infection samples were judged to be necessary. Contracting CD4+ clones appeared mostly in the CM and EM memory subsets, whereas CD8+ clones were enriched in EMRA.

With regard to this clonotype: What antigen it recognizes has not been identified. Base quality data are lacking; no much larger clone is found one base away.

These reads were obtained on an Illumina NovaSeq 6000. Using 5'RACE with constant-segment primers, TCRalpha and TCRbeta cDNA libraries were constructed, with sample barcodes and unique molecular identifiers added in the process. Trizol reagent was used to extract RNA from every sample. Libraries were amplified in two PCR steps, with a second sample barcode and Illumina TruSeq adapters added in the second step. Sequencing of libraries was performed on an Illumina NovaSeq with 2 x 150 bp paired-end reads. In the original analysis: Demultiplexing of reads and collapsing into UMI-guided consensus sequences were performed with migec v1.2.7. Using mixcr v2.1.11, UMI consensuses were aligned to TRA and TRB V and J templates and then assembled into clonotypes. Expanded or contracted clonotypes were those called significant by both edgeR and NoisET, with noise models trained on biological replicates. For edgeR calls, the cutoffs were a false discovery rate-adjusted p below 0.01 and a log2 fold-change threshold of 1. PCA with hierarchical clustering of max-normalized trajectories of the 1000 most abundant clonotypes was used as exploratory dynamics analysis. The CD4 or CD8 phenotype of responding clones was assigned using the separately sequenced CD4+ and CD8+ repertoires. TCRdb reprocessed the public reads (quality trimming at Q25 with fastp, clone calling with MiXCR) and kept in-frame beta chains. Records with the same CDR3 protein are collapsed into one entry carrying the most frequent genes and DNA. The V and J calls shown here were made by TCRdb, not taken from the authors' results. The sample table lists around 470,000 distinct CDR3 sequences, around 20% of them with a count of one. The leading ten clones occupy 7.5% to 9.5% of the sample.

Ficoll-Paque density gradient centrifugation was the method used to isolate PBMCs. Inclusive of the bounding cysteine and phenylalanine, the CDR3 is 12 residues long. The DNA shown is the 36-base CDR3, in frame from base 1. CDR1 and CDR2 are drawn from the germline V gene (reference sequence): SEHNR, FQNEAQ. A distance of 5 bases separates the germline ends of V and J, which lose 2 bases and 4 bases respectively. The rearranged segments are TRBV7-9 and TRBJ1-2, with no confident D gene call. The sequence was collected from an adult woman who had mild COVID-19 (a few samples of this study predate the infection). The sample titles of this study are shuffled in the database, so cell type and time point are left out; the donor was told from shared clones. What was sequenced was PBMCs or a T cell subset sorted from them (not recorded which). The CDR3 protein sequence reads: CASSLRTYGYTF. The DNA sequence is given as TGTGCCAGCAGCTTACGAACCTATGGCTACACCTTC.